This T cell receptor (beta chain) was obtained from a study of immune characterization of retroperitoneal liposarcoma. TCRdb processed the PCR reads anew with MiXCR; each CDR3 protein has one entry. The sample lists 6,500 to 8,000 distinct CDR3 sequences, 25% to 35% occurring once. The CDR3 covers 13 residues. V lost 3 bases, J lost 7 bases, and 10 bases lay in between. The V gene's germline CDR1 is LGHDT and CDR2 YNNKEL (reference sequence). This clonotype was obtained from a male donor with retroperitoneal liposarcoma. The chain employs TRBV3-1 and TRBJ2-1; D possibly corresponds to TRBD1 (5 bases). Sequencing was carried out using blood. The CDR3 region is CASSQTAGNEQFF. CDR3 bases: TGTGCCAGCAGCCAGACCGCAGGGAATGAGCAGTTCTTC.